The 21 T cell receptor beta chains presented below share a single source sample, sequenced in a study of technical replicates of blood from four donors. Some clones are missing from TCRdb's copy, which holds only in-frame ones; the method was immunoSEQ multiplex PCR. The sample has roughly 87,000 clones, roughly 94% seen once. The sample consisted of T cells isolated from PBMCs. The receptors were gathered from a human donor in good health.

The gene calls are TRBV19 and TRBJ2-7, with 14 bases identical to TRBD2. The germline gives CDR1 LNHDA, CDR2 SQIVND (reference sequence). The CDR3 spans 18 residues. Trimming removed 6 bases from V and 3 bases from J; junction bases left unmatched: 13. CDR3 sequence reads: CASSRGTSGSFGFYEQYF. DNA of the CDR3: TGTGCCAGTAGCCGGGGGACTAGCGGGAGTTTTGGTTTCTACGAGCAGTACTTC.

The V call is TRBV7-9, the J call TRBJ2-2, with TRBD1 matching 8 bases. The CDR3 runs 18 residues. Germline V lookup: CDR1 SEHNR, CDR2 FQNEAQ (reference sequence). With 5 bases clipped from V and 1 base from J, the junction kept 12 bases outside the gene matches. The CDR3 DNA sequence: TGTGCCAGCAGCCCCAGGACAGGGTCCCTGAGGAACACCGGGGAGCTGTTTTTT. Its translation is CASSPRTGSLRNTGELFF.

Note on this clone: The sample carries other DNA sequences with the same CDR3. The rearrangement uses TRBV6-6 and TRBJ2-7; 9 nucleotides match TRBD1. Per germline, CDR1 MNHNY and CDR2 SVGAGI (reference sequence). V lost 2 bases to trimming and J lost 3 bases; unmatched junction nucleotides: 2. The CDR3 has 14 residues. The chain's CDR3 is CASSYGTGFYEQYF. The CDR3 region has the DNA TGTGCCAGCAGTTACGGGACAGGGTTCTACGAGCAGTACTTC.

The chain employs TRBV5-1 and TRBJ2-2; 9 bases align to TRBD1. V dropped 7 bases and J dropped 1; count of bases not matched to a gene: 5. The length of the CDR3 is 15 residues. Germline CDR1 SGHRS, CDR2 YFSETQ. DNA for the CDR3: TGCGCCAGCGTCCCGGGACAGGGGAACACCGGGGAGCTGTTTTTT. Translation gives CASVPGQGNTGELFF.

The J gene is TRBJ1-1, the V gene TRBV7-9; the match to TRBD1 covers 10 bases. The CDR3 contains 16 residues. V shed 4 bases and J 6 bases; nucleotides not matched to a gene: 11. Germline-derived CDR1 and CDR2 are SEHNR and FQNEAQ (reference sequence). The CDR3 is CASSSPSPGQGAEAFF. The CDR3, as DNA: TGTGCCAGCAGCTCCCCATCCCCCGGACAGGGGGCTGAAGCTTTCTTT.

This clone has more than one count but fewer than ten. This sequence joins TRBV18 and TRBJ1-5, with TRBD1 matching over 8 bases. The CDR3 spans 14 residues. CDR1 KGHSH and CDR2 LQKENI come from the germline V gene. V dropped 5 bases and J dropped 6; count of bases not matched to a gene: 6. CDR3: CASSWTGSTQPQHF. CDR3 in DNA: TGTGCCAGCTCATGGACAGGGTCGACTCAGCCCCAGCATTTT.

This sequence joins TRBV4-2 and TRBJ2-1; 11 bases fit TRBD2. The germline gives CDR1 LGHNA, CDR2 YNFKEQ. V dropped 0 bases and J dropped 3; count of bases not matched to a gene: 4. The CDR3 spans 17 residues. Here the CDR3 DNA reads TGTGCCAGCAGCCAAGATACTAGCGGGGGCCACTACAATGAGCAGTTCTTC. Protein product: CASSQDTSGGHYNEQFF.

The chain carries TRBV28 and TRBJ1-2, with D uncertain. There are 15 residues in the CDR3. Germline CDR1 and CDR2: MDHEN and SYDVKM. Trimming took 4 bases from V and 4 from J, leaving 16 bases between them. As DNA, the CDR3 is TGTGCCAGCAGTTCCCGTGACGCGGTTAGCTATGGCTACACCTTC. This codes for CASSSRDAVSYGYTF.

To note about this clone: Other DNA sequences within the sample encode an identical CDR3. This chain uses TRBV6-5 with TRBJ1-2, with 8 bases aligning to TRBD1. The length of the CDR3 is 16 residues. Unmatched junction bases numbered 5, after V lost 1 base and J lost 1 base. Germline V gene sequence: CDR1 MNHEY, CDR2 SVGAGI. The CDR3 DNA reads as TGTGCCAGCAGTTACTTCTCAGGGGGCGTTAACTATGGCTACACCTTC. Amino acid sequence: CASSYFSGGVNYGYTF.

The genes are TRBV7-9 and TRBJ2-7, with 7 nucleotides matching TRBD1. Germline trimming cut 5 bases from V and 5 bases from J; bases unmatched to any gene: 9. The CDR3 sequence is 14 residues long. Per the germline V gene, CDR1 is SEHNR and CDR2 is FQNEAQ (reference sequence). CDR3 sequence (DNA): TGTGCCAGCAGCACCCCAGGGGGTTGGGACGAGCAGTACTTC. It specifies CASSTPGGWDEQYF.

The chain uses TRBV7-9 and TRBJ2-7; 11 nucleotides match TRBD2. CDR3 length: 15 amino acids. J was trimmed by 6 bases and V by 6 bases; bases with no gene match: 10. Germline loops: CDR1 SEHNR, CDR2 FQNEAQ (reference sequence). The CDR3 sequence is CASSYISGGASEQYF. In DNA, the CDR3 is TGTGCCAGCAGTTACATTAGCGGGGGGGCCTCCGAGCAGTACTTC. The variable domain in full, with the rest retrieved from reference TRBV7-9 and TRBJ2-7, is DTGVSQNPRHKITKRGQNVTFRCDPISEHNRLYWYRQTLGQGPEFLTYFQNEAQLEKSRLLSDRFSAERPKGSFSTLEIQRTEQGDSAMYLCASSYISGGASEQYFGPGTRLTVT.

For the CDR3, the DNA is TGTGCCAGCAGTCGCACAGGGGGCATGCATGGCTACACCTTC. It encodes CASSRTGGMHGYTF. This chain joins TRBV6-5 and TRBJ1-2; 9 bases are a match to TRBD1. Germline lookup yields CDR1 MNHEY and CDR2 SVGAGI. This CDR3 comprises 14 residues. V shed 5 bases, J shed 6 bases, and the junction held 7 bases outside the gene matches.

This clone was seen just once. The chain couples TRBV5-1 to TRBJ2-3; D remains unclear. The CDR3 covers 15 residues. Deletions cut 2 bases from V and 1 base from J, with 11 bases between. The germline gives CDR1 SGHRS, CDR2 YFSETQ. This CDR3 is CASSFGGPRTDTQYF. CDR3 in DNA: TGCGCCAGCAGCTTTGGTGGGCCCCGCACAGATACGCAGTATTTT. Full variable domain (outside the CDR3, taken from reference TRBV5-1 and TRBJ2-3): KAGVTQTPRYLIKTRGQQVTLSCSPISGHRSVSWYQQTPGQGLQFLFEYFSETQRNKGNFPGRFSGRQFSNSRSEMNVSTLELGDSALYLCASSFGGPRTDTQYFGPGTRLTVL.

This chain connects TRBV14 to TRBJ2-1, with D tentatively TRBD1 (6 bases). Trimming shortened V by 4 bases and J by 15 bases, and 22 bases separated the two germline ends. CDR1 and CDR2 from the germline V gene are SGHDN and FVKESK. The CDR3 consists of 14 residues. The CDR3 here is CASSLLLGTHGLFF. The CDR3 DNA sequence: TGTGCCAGCAGCCTACTCCTAGGGACACATGGTCTGTTCTTC. Looking up the rest from reference TRBV14 and TRBJ2-1 gives the full variable domain: EAGVTQFPSHSVIEKGQTVTLRCDPISGHDNLYWYRRVMGKEIKFLLHFVKESKQDESGMPNNRFLAERTGGTYSTLKVQPAELEDSGVYFCASSLLLGTHGLFFGPGTRLTVL.

The chain carries TRBV20-1 and TRBJ2-4, with D possibly being TRBD1 (5 bases). With 5 bases removed from V and 3 bases from J, the gap between germline ends came to 5 bases. Per the germline V gene, CDR1 is DFQATT and CDR2 is SNEGSKA (reference sequence). The CDR3 is 11 amino acids. The CDR3 spells CSADSKNIQYF. The CDR3 DNA follows: TGCAGTGCTGACAGCAAAAACATTCAGTACTTC.

The V and J genes are TRBV4-1 and TRBJ2-5; 10 bases match TRBD2. The CDR3 length is 16 residues. J lost 5 bases, V lost 5 bases, and 11 bases had no gene match. CDR1 is MGHRA and CDR2 is YSYEKL in the germline V gene. Here the CDR3 reads CASSYPAGGLRETQYF. DNA for the CDR3: TGCGCCAGCAGCTACCCAGCGGGGGGGCTTCGGGAGACCCAGTACTTC.

This rearrangement joins TRBV4-1 to TRBJ2-7; 7 bases line up with TRBD1. V shed 4 bases, J shed 2 bases, and the junction held 2 bases outside the gene matches. From germline, CDR1 is MGHRA and CDR2 YSYEKL. The CDR3 spans 13 residues. The CDR3 region is CASSRQGTYEQYF. For the CDR3, the DNA is TGCGCCAGCAGCCGACAGGGTACCTACGAGCAGTACTTC.

J is TRBJ2-1 and V is TRBV12-5; TRBD2 agrees at 9 bases. CDR1 LGHNT and CDR2 FRNRAP come from the germline V gene. The CDR3 has 15 amino acids. The J segment lost 3 bases and the V segment lost 0 bases, leaving 0 bases of the junction unmatched. CDR3 protein: CASGLVAGGYNEQFF. CDR3 coding DNA: TGTGCTAGTGGTTTGGTAGCGGGAGGCTACAATGAGCAGTTCTTC.

The V and J genes are TRBV29-1 and TRBJ1-1, with D hard to call. Germline V lookup: CDR1 SQVTM, CDR2 ANQGSEA. This CDR3 is 13 amino acids long. The V end was cut by 5 bases, the J end by 3 bases, with 13 bases between. The CDR3 here is CSVTRGRDTEAFF. The CDR3 nucleotides are TGCAGCGTTACGCGAGGAAGAGACACTGAAGCTTTCTTT.

The V call is TRBV4-1, the J call TRBJ2-7, with D tentatively TRBD1 (6 bases). V was pared by 1 base and J by 5 bases, with 12 bases between. Germline CDR1 reads MGHRA; CDR2 reads YSYEKL. The CDR3 has 14 amino acids. For the CDR3, the DNA is TGCGCCAGCAGCCAAGTAACAGGGATCCACGAGCAGTACTTC. This gives the protein CASSQVTGIHEQYF.

The genes are TRBV30 and TRBJ2-5; a weak D match, TRBD1 (7 bases). The CDR3 consists of 14 residues. CDR1 and CDR2 (germline): GTSNPN, SVGIG (reference sequence). V was clipped by 3 bases and J by 5 bases, with 16 bases between them. CDR3: CAWSEWAGGETQYF. CDR3 nucleotides: TGTGCCTGGAGCGAGTGGGCAGGGGGGGAGACCCAGTACTTC. Using reference TRBV30 and TRBJ2-5 for the parts outside the CDR3, the full variable domain is SQTIHQWPATLVQPVGSPLSLECTVEGTSNPNLYWYRQAAGRGLQLLFYSVGIGQISSEVPQNLSASRPQDRQFILSSKKLLLSDSGFYLCAWSEWAGGETQYFGPGTRLLVL.